The sequence of this T cell receptor (beta chain) was determined in a study of T cell responses to AZD1222 COVID-19 vaccine. The table came from immunoSEQ multiplex PCR; TCRdb's copy has only in-frame clones and leaves some out. The sample holds some 150,000 clones; 65% to 90% are singletons and the top ten take more than 7.5%. Germline V gene data show CDR1 as MNHNS and CDR2 as SASEGT. The CDR3 consists of 14 residues. Trimming removed 1 base at V and 0 bases at J, with 6 bases between. Whole-study findings and limits: Clonal diversity may have been underestimated, and the donors were mostly white British, with more females than males. Recipients of AZD1222 seropositive at baseline numbered only 6 or 7. Two AZD1222 administrations were followed by greater Spike-specific TCR breadth and depth.

About this clone: Its antigen is currently unknown.

The chain recombines TRBV6-1 with TRBJ1-2, with D unresolved. Here the sequenced sample was peripheral blood, taken 28 days after the second dose of the MenACWY control vaccine. The clonotype comes from an adult who received the MenACWY meningococcal vaccine as a control. The CDR3 DNA sequence: TGTGCCAGCAGTGAAGGTGCGACTAACTATGGCTACACCTTC. It is translated as CASSEGATNYGYTF.